There are many counts of the clone carrying this TCR beta chain. Amplification of TCR beta CDR3 regions was performed using RNA transcripts as template. Using the HTBI primer set, a first-round RT-PCR was run on the TCR CDR3. TCRdb re-called the multiplex PCR reads through MiXCR, storing one row per CDR3 protein. Of about 400,000 distinct CDR3 sequences detected, just under 15% appear once; the ten largest clones hold approximately 32%. V was cut by 5 bases and J by 4 bases, with 3 bases left in between. The CDR3 is 11 amino acids. The entry originates in a study of T cells in Graves' hyperthyroidism and ophthalmopathy.

The rearrangement uses TRBV12-3 or TRBV12-4 and TRBJ1-5, with D hard to call. This TCR derives from a woman in her twenties or thirties with Graves' hyperthyroidism. The sequencing sample was made of blood. The CDR3, as DNA: TGTGCCAGCAGTGTGAATCAGCCCCAGCATTTT. Protein: CASSVNQPQHF.